The present TCR beta chain was sequenced within a study of T-cell memory formation after mild COVID-19. Findings and caveats of the study: Clones shrinking from day 15 to 85 showed even CD4/CD8 mixes; later expanders tilted CD4+.

Trimming left V 0 bases short and J 2 bases short, with 11 bases between. The CDR3 has 16 amino acids. Per germline, CDR1 MNHEY and CDR2 SVGAGI. 5'RACE with constant-segment primers yielded barcoded, UMI-tagged TCR alpha and TCR beta cDNA libraries. TCRdb re-derived calls from the 5' RACE reads in MiXCR, one entry per CDR3 protein. The sample lists more than 250,000 distinct CDR3 sequences; approximately 16% were seen once. Only a few counts were recorded for this clonotype. Its antigen remains unidentified. The chain joins TRBV6-5 to TRBJ2-1; D possibly corresponds to TRBD2 (6 bases). The clonotype was recovered from a man aged 18 to 30 who had mild COVID-19 (a few samples of this study predate the infection). Cell type and time point are not known. The sample was PBMCs or a T cell subset sorted from them (not recorded which). The CDR3, as DNA: TGTGCCAGCAGTTACTCCGGAGGGGCCCCCTACAATGAGCAGTTCTTC. Protein: CASSYSGGAPYNEQFF.